Given below is one T cell receptor beta chain in context. Its specific antigen is unknown. Per-nucleotide qualities are absent, and no much larger clonotype sits a single base away. Naive CD8 T cell libraries were made from around 18,000 to 910,000 sorted cells using 10%, 30% or 50% of purified RNA. Naive CD8 T cells were FACS-sorted as CD8+CD4-CCR7+CD45RA+ on a BD FACSAria II into RLT Plus buffer. To test detection sensitivity, Jurkat RNA equal to around 10 TCR copies was added to samples of roughly 18,000-1,100,000 naive CD8 T cells. Enrichment of CD8 T cells was done with RosetteSep CD8+ T Cell Enrichment Cocktail plus Ficoll-Paque, and ACK red cell lysis came afterward. Trimming costs V 4 bases and J 0 bases, and their ends lie 11 bases apart. CDR1 and CDR2 were assigned from the germline V gene as SGHDT and YYEEEE. The CDR3, cysteine through phenylalanine, is 14 amino acids long. Of the read, only the CDR3 DNA is kept; its 42 bases are in frame from base 1.

This entry comes from a study of molecular identifiers for immune sequencing clone quantification (dated by TCRdb to between 2018 and 2020). About the full investigation: For a replicate experiment, the RNA from either 20,000 or 100,000 naive CD8 T cells was divided into five aliquots, and four of those aliquots went on to sequencing. This methods study used CD8 T cells to benchmark TCR RNA copy counting and molecular-identifier clustering-based TCR repertoire sequencing (MIDCIRS).

The paper's findings and limits, for the study overall: Spiked-in Jurkat TCR RNA (approximately 10 copies' worth), which is not part of the donor repertoire, was contained in the naive libraries. About three recovered TCR RNA copies per cell were obtained by modeling, versus about 9.7 by digital PCR, implying a capture efficiency of 25% to 30%. Identical TCR molecules sharing a barcode could cause highly expanded clone sizes to be underestimated. Without barcode sub-clustering, chimeric consensus sequences inflated TCR diversity; chimeras reached as high as 47%. Spiked-in Jurkat TCR RNA equivalent to a single cell was reported to be detectable even among approximately 1 million naive CD8 T cells. In CMV-specific effector cells, clones with more than 20 RNA copies accounted for over 97% of molecules, whereas in naive cells such clones accounted for under 1%.

Libraries were constructed by PCR. Sequencing was carried out with an Illumina HiSeq 4000. Bulk TCR libraries were generated as previously described, with the TCR primers listed in Table S5 used. Total RNA was purified with the Qiagen AllPrep DNA/RNA kit. Before analysis, reads from multiple sequencing runs of one library were combined. Per the original workflow: Reads were retained only if their TCR constant sequence matched exactly, and those retained reads were trimmed to 150 nt and grouped according to their 12-nt molecular barcodes. Reads in each barcode group were sub-clustered using a 15% Levenshtein threshold, and a quality-weighted consensus sequence was built for each RNA molecule. Non-functional sequences were discarded, and so were lower-count sequences lying one edit away from another sequence. Based on fitting two negative binomial distributions, any barcode sub-cluster with under 20% of the maximum read count was discarded. The public reads were reprocessed in TCRdb via fastp at Q25 and MiXCR, keeping in-frame beta chains. Each record represents a unique CDR3 protein, reported with the most common genes and DNA among its rows. TCRdb assigned the V and J calls; the authors' analysis was not used. The sample has around 460,000 distinct CDR3 sequences on record, about a fifth of them singletons. The ten largest clones add up to 0.7% to 0.95% of the sample.

The specimen sequenced was naive CD8+ T cells from blood, with Jurkat cell RNA spiked in. The cell subset or site label for this specimen denotes: FACS-sorted CD8+CD4-CCR7+CD45RA+ naive T cells. The chain employs TRBV5-6 and TRBJ2-7; confidence is insufficient to name the D gene. The TCR comes from a human donor in good health. Some libraries in this study had Jurkat cell RNA spiked in. The CDR3 protein: CASSADGVSYEQYF. The sequenced DNA: TGTGCCAGCAGCGCTGACGGTGTCTCCTACGAGCAGTACTTC. The variable domain in full, with residues beyond the CDR3 obtained from the reference TRBV5-6 and TRBJ2-7 genes, is DAGVTQSPTHLIKTRGQQVTLRCSPKSGHDTVSWYQQALGQGPQFIFQYYEEEERQRGNFPDRFSGHQFPNYSSELNVNALLLGDSALYLCASSADGVSYEQYFGPGTRLTVT.